This TCR beta chain was identified during a study of blood T cells in healthy people across ages (dated by TCRdb to about 2015). At the level of the whole study: In model experiments, roughly one uniquely barcoded TCR beta cDNA molecule per two T cells was captured by template switching. The study analyzed two additional independent replicas of 1 million unique cDNA reads from the same blood draw for two donors, one aged 18 to 29 and one aged 80 or older. To avoid experimental bias, donors of different ages were distributed randomly across sequencing lanes. Donors were grouped into four age groups: young (average approximately 16 years), middle-aged (roughly 40), aged (approximately 58) and long-lived (approximately 75). Age-related changes in TCR beta repertoire diversity were measured in the study by deep sequencing normalized with unique cDNA molecular identifiers. Study-wide findings and limitations: Donor CMV infection status was unknown, potentially confounding age-related changes in expanded clonotypes. Observed TCR beta diversity correlated strongly with the percentage of naive T cells measured by flow cytometry. Compared with the aged group, the long-lived group had more naive CD4+ T cells, fewer expanded clones and increased TCR diversity, suggesting age selection. Conclusive comparison of naive and antigen-experienced compartments was prevented by the profiling of bulk unsorted PBMCs. Estimates of total diversity from one million sequenced T cells were regarded as lower bounds and underestimates. Observed TCR beta diversity per million T cells fell roughly linearly with age, and a significant reduction was already apparent by age roughly 40.

Donors were approximately 42 systemically healthy Caucasian individuals from Russia aged about 6 to 100 years. Ten milliliters of peripheral blood were drawn from each donor into EDTA-treated Vacutainer tubes. Ficoll-Paque density-gradient centrifugation was used to isolate PBMCs, with at least 6 million obtained per sample. Trizol reagent was used to extract total RNA from PBMCs, with at least 6 micrograms per sample. Naive CD45RAhigh/CD27high T cell percentages were measured by flow cytometry on a PBMC aliquot from every donor. Libraries came from 5' RACE. Sequencing used an Illumina HiSeq 2500. A second PCR of about 6 to 12 cycles was run with a J-beta primer mix and a sample-barcoded 5' primer. Each TCR beta cDNA molecule received a unique molecular identifier from a template-switch 5' adaptor carrying 12 random nucleotides. Each sample yielded at least 2.5 million CDR3-containing paired-end reads. The Mint cDNA synthesis kit, primed by a TRBC-specific oligonucleotide, was used to synthesize first-strand cDNA from all RNA. Following uracil-DNA glycosylase treatment, all cDNA underwent a first 18-cycle PCR with the universal primers M1SS and BC2_uni_R. Regarding the original processing steps: Normalization of each sample was performed by random selection of 1 million high-quality reads, each carrying a distinct molecular identifier. Reads sharing molecular identifiers were discarded rather than binned into consensus sequences. MiTCR, run with a Q25 quality threshold and the strictest error-elimination algorithm, handled CDR3 identification, clonotype clustering and error correction. A nonparametric unseen species model with Euler transformation was used to estimate a lower bound on total TCR beta diversity. TCRdb reworked the public reads: Q25 trimming with fastp, MiXCR clone assembly, productive beta chains retained. Under each unique CDR3 protein, matching rows form one entry showing the most common genes and DNA. These V and J calls derive from TCRdb rather than the authors' analysis. The table for this sample lists 550,000 to 800,000 distinct CDR3 sequences; around 20% of them were counted only once. The ten top clones hold about 3.6% of the sample.

V and J are truncated by 6 bases and 5 bases respectively, leaving an intervening sequence of 13 bases. In the germline V gene, CDR1 corresponds to MDHEN and CDR2 to SYDVKM. Counted from cysteine to phenylalanine, this CDR3 has 14 amino acids. Only the CDR3 DNA stays, 42 bases, in frame from base 1. About this clonotype itself: The specificity of this receptor is unknown. No base-level quality is on record; no much larger clone is a single base apart.

The TCR comes from a man between 65 and 80 years old in good health. The chain links TRBV28 with TRBJ2-2, with the D gene not confidently named. Sequenced input: blood. For the CDR3, the sequence is CASSKGRPTGELFF. The DNA sequence is as follows: TGTGCCAGCAGCAAAGGCAGGCCGACCGGGGAGCTGTTTTTT.